The 12 T cell receptor beta chains below all came from one sample that was sequenced in a study of response to subunit inactivated influenza vaccine. TCRdb re-derived calls from the RT-PCR reads in MiXCR, one entry per CDR3 protein. Of 400,000 to 650,000 distinct CDR3 sequences in the sample, under 8.5% were seen once. Source: PBMCs from blood, taken less than 25 months after vaccination. These receptors were collected from a man aged 50 to 69 who received an inactivated influenza vaccine.

This clonotype was found a few times. The rearrangement links TRBV5-1 to TRBJ1-2, with D hard to call. V dropped 4 bases and J dropped 2 bases, with 9 bases sitting between them. Germline values: CDR1 SGHRS, CDR2 YFSETQ. The CDR3 totals 13 residues. Here the CDR3 DNA reads TGCGCCAGCAGCCCTCTGGACAACTATGGCTACACCTTC. Translation: CASSPLDNYGYTF.

The table lists this clonotype with a few counts. This chain connects TRBV5-1 to TRBJ1-4; D ambiguous. V lost 0 bases and J 15 bases, leaving 12 bases between the germline ends. The CDR3 totals 12 residues. The V gene's germline CDR1 is SGHRS and CDR2 YFSETQ. Here the CDR3 DNA reads TGCGCCAGCAGCTTGGAATCGTCGGGGTTGTTTTTT. Its protein is CASSLESSGLFF.

The rearrangement joins TRBV10-3 to TRBJ2-6; 7 bases agree with TRBD2. There are 15 residues in the CDR3. Per germline, CDR1 ENHRY and CDR2 SYGVKD. With V trimmed by 6 bases and J by 1 base, 3 bases remained unmatched. Here the CDR3 DNA reads TGTGCCATCAGCCGGACTAGTTCTGGGGCCAACGTCCTGACTTTC. Translating gives CAISRTSSGANVLTF.

In its sample, this clonotype was seen a few times. The chain links TRBV7-2 to TRBJ2-3; 10 nucleotides align to TRBD2. Germline V lookup: CDR1 SGHTA, CDR2 FQGNSA. V dropped 3 bases and J dropped 5; count of bases not matched to a gene: 5. CDR3 length: 15 amino acids. This CDR3 reads CASSFQRGGGDTQYF. The CDR3 nucleotides read TGTGCCAGCAGCTTCCAGCGGGGGGGAGGAGATACGCAGTATTTT.

The rearrangement joins TRBV28 to TRBJ2-3; 9 bases are shared with TRBD2. The V and J ends lost 4 bases and 8 bases, in that order; junction bases with no gene match: 7. CDR1 is MDHEN and CDR2 is SYDVKM in the germline V gene. This CDR3 is 14 amino acids long. The CDR3 DNA reads as TGTGCCAGCAGTTCAGGGACTAGCCCCGCTACGCAGTATTTT. Protein sequence: CASSSGTSPATQYF. Full variable domain (rest looked up from reference TRBV28 and TRBJ2-3): DVKVTQSSRYLVKRTGEKVFLECVQDMDHENMFWYRQDPGLGLRLIYFSYDVKMKEKGDIPEGYSVSREKKERFSLILESASTNQTSMYLCASSSGTSPATQYFGPGTRLTVL.

This clonotype occurred many times. This sequence joins TRBV5-1 and TRBJ2-3; D unresolved. The V end was cut by 0 bases, the J end by 2 bases, with 10 bases between. The CDR3 spans 15 residues. CDR1 and CDR2 (germline): SGHRS, YFSETQ. This CDR3 is CASSLDADLTDTQYF. In DNA form, the CDR3 reads TGCGCCAGCAGCTTGGATGCGGACCTCACAGATACGCAGTATTTT.

This clonotype was recorded many times. The chain links TRBV15 to TRBJ2-1; D is uncertain. This CDR3 has 15 residues. CDR1 and CDR2 (germline): LNHNV, YYDKDF (reference sequence). V lost 0 bases, J lost 5 bases, and 11 bases lay in between. The CDR3 loop reads CATSRDLAGNNEQFF. The CDR3 DNA reads as TGTGCCACCAGCAGAGATCTGGCAGGAAACAATGAGCAGTTCTTC.

In this sample, this clonotype turned up a few times. J is TRBJ1-6 and V is TRBV2, with no clear D. Germline CDR1 SNHLY, CDR2 FYNNEI. Deletions cut 8 bases from V and 2 bases from J, with 13 bases between. The CDR3 contains 15 residues. CDR3 in amino acids: CASSKEGAYNSPLHF. The CDR3 coding sequence is TGTGCCAGCTCTAAGGAGGGAGCCTATAATTCACCCCTCCACTTT.

This clonotype was seen a few times. The chain carries TRBV10-3 and TRBJ1-2; 8 positions match TRBD1. Germline CDR1 reads ENHRY; CDR2 reads SYGVKD. The V segment lost 4 bases and the J segment 4 bases; nucleotides outside the gene matches: 5. CDR3 length: 14 residues. The CDR3 DNA follows: TGTGCCATCAGTGGGCGACAGGGGAGCTATGGCTACACCTTC. Translation: CAISGRQGSYGYTF.

This clonotype appeared a few times. The rearrangement joins TRBV6-2 or TRBV6-3 to TRBJ1-1; TRBD1 might be the D (5 bases). Germline CDR1 is MNHEY and CDR2 is SVGEGT. V dropped 5 bases and J dropped 4 bases, with 14 bases sitting between them. The CDR3 extends over 14 amino acids. The CDR3 reads CASSTTRVGTEAFF. The CDR3 coding sequence is TGTGCCAGCAGTACGACCAGGGTGGGCACTGAAGCTTTCTTT.

This clonotype was seen a handful of times. The chain combines TRBV10-3 with TRBJ1-6; D unclear. This CDR3 has 13 amino acids. V lost 0 bases, J lost 9 bases, and 6 bases lay in between. CDR1 and CDR2 from the germline V gene are ENHRY and SYGVKD. For the CDR3, the DNA is TGTGCCATCAGTGAGTCGACTCGTTCACCCCTCCACTTT. Translated, it gives CAISESTRSPLHF.

This clonotype was seen repeatedly, ten times or more. The V call is TRBV11-1, the J call TRBJ1-2; D gene unclear. Per germline, CDR1 SGHAT and CDR2 FQDESV (reference sequence). This CDR3 has 16 amino acids. With 5 bases removed from V and 4 bases from J, the gap between germline ends came to 20 bases. The CDR3 DNA sequence: TGTGCCAGCAGCCGTAATGGCCTGATAGGAGGCTATGGCTACACCTTC. Translated, it gives CASSRNGLIGGYGYTF.